The 10 T cell receptor beta chains listed next were all sequenced from one sample in a study of cytomegalovirus exposure and HLA in healthy donors. The primer mix had 60 Vbeta and 13 Jbeta primers. Sequencing was performed with immunoSEQ multiplex PCR; in TCRdb, only in-frame clones are kept and a portion is missing. This sample has roughly 71,000 clones, with roughly 81% found just once. The sequenced material came from PBMCs. The receptors come from a human donor in good health.

The chain recombines TRBV11-2 with TRBJ1-1; maybe TRBD1 (5 bases). V lost 2 bases and J lost 10, with 14 bases in between. The CDR3 has 13 residues. Germline V gives CDR1 SGHAT, CDR2 FQNNGV. The CDR3 region is CASSLTRRGGAFF. The CDR3 region has the DNA TGTGCCAGCAGCTTAACACGTCGCGGGGGAGCTTTCTTT.

For this clone: A read error may account for a junction end that differs from germline. The chain has TRBV7-7 and TRBJ2-2; D ambiguous. CDR1 is SSHAT and CDR2 is FNYEAQ in the germline V gene (reference sequence). This CDR3 contains 13 residues. The CDR3 nucleotides are TGTGCTAGCAGCCCAGCGACGGGCGGGGAGCTGTTTTTT. It translates to CASSPATGGELFF.

The CDR3 protein is CASSGQVGGEYF. The CDR3 DNA sequence: TGTGCCAGCAGTGGACAGGTCGGAGGCGAGTACTTC. V gene TRBV6-1 combines with J gene TRBJ2-7; D is possibly TRBD1 (6 bases). This CDR3 region has 12 residues. The ends were cut back, 4 bases at V and 11 bases at J, with 15 bases in the middle. The V gene's germline CDR1 is MNHNS and CDR2 SASEGT.

The chain uses TRBV30 and TRBJ1-4; D is unresolved. Per germline, CDR1 GTSNPN and CDR2 SVGIG (reference sequence). The V gene lost 1 base and the J gene lost 6 bases, with 12 bases spanning the gap. The CDR3 has 14 residues. The CDR3 nucleotides read TGTGCCTGGAGTGGGCTGGGTCAGGATGAAAAACTGTTTTTT. It specifies CAWSGLGQDEKLFF.

The chain recombines TRBV9 with TRBJ1-1; weak D call: TRBD1 (5 bases). The ends were cut back, 10 bases at V and 1 base at J, with 14 bases in the middle. This CDR3 region has 13 residues. Germline V gives CDR1 SGDLS, CDR2 YYNGEE. In nucleotides, the CDR3 is TGTGCCTCTGCGGGAGGGACGAACACTGAAGCTTTCTTT. Encoded protein: CASAGGTNTEAFF.

The rearrangement joins TRBV9 to TRBJ1-1, with D maybe TRBD1 (6 bases). V lost 0 bases and J 4 bases, leaving 13 bases between the germline ends. Germline CDR1 is SGDLS and CDR2 is YYNGEE. The CDR3 runs 15 residues. CDR3 nucleotides: TGTGCCAGCAGCGTAGGAGGGGGTGAGGGCACTGAAGCTTTCTTT. Protein product: CASSVGGGEGTEAFF.

The rearrangement links TRBV18 to TRBJ1-1; D is possibly TRBD1 (6 bases). CDR1 KGHSH and CDR2 LQKENI come from the germline V gene. V gave up 7 bases and J gave up 0 bases, with 12 bases separating them. The CDR3 is made up of 14 amino acids. CDR3 DNA: TGTGCCAGCTTCCCACAGGGATTGAACACTGAAGCTTTCTTT. This gives the protein CASFPQGLNTEAFF.

The chain carries TRBV27 and TRBJ1-2, with a tentative D call TRBD1 (5 bases). This CDR3 has 13 residues. V lost 6 bases, J lost 6 bases, and 14 bases lay in between. Germline V CDR1 and CDR2: MNHEY, SMNVEV (reference sequence). This CDR3 reads CASRRGGGDGYTF. The CDR3 DNA sequence: TGTGCCAGCAGACGGGGGGGAGGGGATGGCTACACCTTC.

The gene calls are TRBV14 and TRBJ2-1; 9 bases fit TRBD2. Germline lookup yields CDR1 SGHDN and CDR2 FVKESK. Germline trimming cut 4 bases from V and 5 bases from J; bases unmatched to any gene: 18. The CDR3 runs 19 residues. The CDR3 nucleotides read TGTGCCAGCAGCCCGAGGGTCGGCGGGAGGGCCATCAAAGACAATGAGCAGTTCTTC. It is translated as CASSPRVGGRAIKDNEQFF.

This chain uses TRBV14 with TRBJ1-5; tentative D call: TRBD1 (6 bases). CDR1 and CDR2 (germline): SGHDN, FVKESK. The length of the CDR3 is 13 residues. Trimming took off 5 bases at V and 9 bases at J, with 14 bases between the two ends. This chain's CDR3 is CASSLGARAPQHF. Written as DNA, the CDR3 is TGTGCCAGCAGCTTGGGGGCGAGAGCGCCCCAGCATTTT.